This entry concerns a single T cell receptor (beta chain). Its specificity is not known. The data are from a study of shared clonotypes between healthy human individuals. Donors had no recently reported acute infections or vaccinations and were HIV-negative. Study-wide findings and caveats: Generation probabilities were higher for clonotypes shared across all four sorted-subset donors than for unshared ones. Expectations were that clonotype sharing among donors would be affected by sequencing depth.

Measured with immunoSEQ multiplex PCR; TCRdb has only the in-frame clones, and not every one. The sample has 2 million to 3 million clones, over 85% seen once. V lost 6 bases to trimming and J lost 8 bases; unmatched junction nucleotides: 10. Germline V CDR1 and CDR2: MDHEN, SYDVKM. The CDR3 runs to 15 residues. Sequenced sample: naive CD4+ T cells from PBMCs. Subset in this sample: CD45RA+ positively selected. This chain joins TRBV28 and TRBJ2-1, with TRBD2 identical over 10 bases. The receptor was derived from a man in his late teens or twenties in good health. Some clones in this sample may be carry-over from other donors' samples. The CDR3 loop is CASRKLAGSYYEQFF. The CDR3 DNA is TGTGCCAGCAGAAAACTAGCGGGATCATACTATGAGCAGTTCTTC.